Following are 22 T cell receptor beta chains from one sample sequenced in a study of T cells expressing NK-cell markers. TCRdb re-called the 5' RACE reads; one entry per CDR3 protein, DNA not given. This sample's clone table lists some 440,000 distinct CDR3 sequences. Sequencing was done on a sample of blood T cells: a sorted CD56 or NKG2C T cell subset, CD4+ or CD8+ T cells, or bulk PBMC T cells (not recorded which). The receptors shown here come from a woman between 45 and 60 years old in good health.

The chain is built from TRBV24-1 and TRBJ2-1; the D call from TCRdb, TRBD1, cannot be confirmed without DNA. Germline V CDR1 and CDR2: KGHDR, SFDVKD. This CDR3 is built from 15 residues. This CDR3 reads CATSDPGTFYNEQFF.

CDR3 loop: CSATQGSDQPQHF. This sequence joins TRBV20-1 and TRBJ1-5; TCRdb picks TRBD1, but there is no DNA to check that call. Per germline, CDR1 DFQATT and CDR2 SNEGSKA (reference sequence). The CDR3 contains 13 residues.

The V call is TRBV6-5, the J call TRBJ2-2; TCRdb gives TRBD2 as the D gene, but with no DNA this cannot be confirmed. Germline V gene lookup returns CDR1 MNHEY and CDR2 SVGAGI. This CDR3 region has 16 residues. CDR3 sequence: CASSYSGLLNTGELFF.

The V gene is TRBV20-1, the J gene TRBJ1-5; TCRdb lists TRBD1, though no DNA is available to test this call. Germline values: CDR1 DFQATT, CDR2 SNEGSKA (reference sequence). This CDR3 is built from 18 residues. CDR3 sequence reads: CSARSTVGRGASNQPQHF.

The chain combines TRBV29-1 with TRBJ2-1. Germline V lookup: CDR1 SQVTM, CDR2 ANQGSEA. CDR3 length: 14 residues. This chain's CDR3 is CSAEKARNDGEQFF.

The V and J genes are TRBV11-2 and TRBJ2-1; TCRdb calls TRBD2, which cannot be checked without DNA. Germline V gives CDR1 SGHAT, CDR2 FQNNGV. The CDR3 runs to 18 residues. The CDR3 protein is CASSFPGLAGAPYNEQFF.

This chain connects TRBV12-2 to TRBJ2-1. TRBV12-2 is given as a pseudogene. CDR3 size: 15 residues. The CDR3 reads CASRLVGWPHNEQFF.

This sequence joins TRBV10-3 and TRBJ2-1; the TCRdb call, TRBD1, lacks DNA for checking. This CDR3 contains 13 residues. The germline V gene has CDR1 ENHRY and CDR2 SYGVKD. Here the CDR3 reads CAIASGNSNEQFF.

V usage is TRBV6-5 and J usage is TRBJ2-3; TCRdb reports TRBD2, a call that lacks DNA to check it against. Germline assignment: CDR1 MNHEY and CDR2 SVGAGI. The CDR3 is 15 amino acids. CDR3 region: CASKISGIATDTQYF.

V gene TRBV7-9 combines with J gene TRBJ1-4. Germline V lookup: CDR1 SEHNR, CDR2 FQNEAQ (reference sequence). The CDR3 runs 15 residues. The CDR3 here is CASSLGILTNEKLFF.

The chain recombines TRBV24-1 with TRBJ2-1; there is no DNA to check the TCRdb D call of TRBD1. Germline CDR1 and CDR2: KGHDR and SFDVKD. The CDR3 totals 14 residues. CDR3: CATGRLFSYNEQFF.

The CDR3: CSAREVGIYTF. V usage is TRBV20-1 and J usage is TRBJ1-2. From germline, CDR1 is DFQATT and CDR2 SNEGSKA (reference sequence). The CDR3 covers 11 residues.

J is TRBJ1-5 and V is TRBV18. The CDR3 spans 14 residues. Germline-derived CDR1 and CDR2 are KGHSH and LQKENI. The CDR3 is CASSPKDSNQPQHF.

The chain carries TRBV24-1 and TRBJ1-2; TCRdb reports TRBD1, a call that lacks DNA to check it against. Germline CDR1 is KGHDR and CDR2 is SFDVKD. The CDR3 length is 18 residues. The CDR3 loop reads CATSKRAGEFSADYGYTF.

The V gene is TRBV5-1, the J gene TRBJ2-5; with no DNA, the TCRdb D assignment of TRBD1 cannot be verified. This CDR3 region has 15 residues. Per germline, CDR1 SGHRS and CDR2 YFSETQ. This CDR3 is CASSLAGRERTTQYF.

The CDR3 here is CASRSPGLAYNEQFF. V is TRBV6-2 or TRBV6-3 and J is TRBJ2-1; TCRdb outputs TRBD2, but without DNA this stays unchecked. Germline CDR1 reads MNHEY; CDR2 reads SVGEGT. CDR3 length equals 15 residues.

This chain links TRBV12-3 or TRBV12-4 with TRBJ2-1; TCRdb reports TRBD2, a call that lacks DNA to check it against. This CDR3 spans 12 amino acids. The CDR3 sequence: CASSLGPLGQFF.

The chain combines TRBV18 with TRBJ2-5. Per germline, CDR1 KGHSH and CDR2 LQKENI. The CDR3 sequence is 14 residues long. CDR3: CASSPPEVWGTQYF.

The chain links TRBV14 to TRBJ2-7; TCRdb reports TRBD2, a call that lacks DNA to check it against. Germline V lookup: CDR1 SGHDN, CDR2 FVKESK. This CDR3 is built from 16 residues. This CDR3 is CASSRTPGLGVNEQYF.

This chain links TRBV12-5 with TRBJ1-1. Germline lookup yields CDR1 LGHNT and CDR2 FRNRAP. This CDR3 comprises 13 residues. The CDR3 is CASGTRGLAEAFF.

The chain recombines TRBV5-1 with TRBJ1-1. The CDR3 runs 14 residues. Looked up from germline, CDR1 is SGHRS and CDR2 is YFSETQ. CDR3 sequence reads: CASSLVVSNTEAFF. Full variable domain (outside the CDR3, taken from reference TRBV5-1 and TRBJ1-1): KAGVTQTPRYLIKTRGQQVTLSCSPISGHRSVSWYQQTPGQGLQFLFEYFSETQRNKGNFPGRFSGRQFSNSRSEMNVSTLELGDSALYLCASSLVVSNTEAFFGQGTRLTVV.

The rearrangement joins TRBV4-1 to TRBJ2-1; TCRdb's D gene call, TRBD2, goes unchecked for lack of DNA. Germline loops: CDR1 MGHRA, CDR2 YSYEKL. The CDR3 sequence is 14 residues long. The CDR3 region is CASSHTAGASEQFF.